These T cell receptor beta chains were read from a single sample in a study of CD8 T cells in Susac syndrome. TCRdb passed the immunoSEQ multiplex PCR reads through MiXCR, listing each CDR3 protein once. This repertoire shows 150,000 or so distinct CDR3 sequences, roughly 94% found once; its top ten account for approximately 0.13%. What was sequenced was CD4+ T cells from PBMCs. The receptors originated from a human donor with Susac syndrome. CDR3s include the opening cysteine and the closing phenylalanine or tryptophan. D genes are given only for firm matches. Clone size is stated in some rows and not others, as once, few, many or a class when expanded.

v_call,d_call,clone_size,j_call,cdr3_nt,cdr3_aa
TRBV14,TRBD2,.,TRBJ2-1,TGTGCCAGCAGCCAAACTAGCGGGATTGGTCATGAGCAGTTCTTC,CASSQTSGIGHEQFF
TRBV4-1,.,.,TRBJ1-5,TGCGCCAGCAGCCTGACAGAACAGGGTTTCGCTCAGCCCCAGCATTTT,CASSLTEQGFAQPQHF
TRBV29-1,.,.,TRBJ1-3,TGCAGCGTTGAAGATCTAAGAAACACCATATATTTT,CSVEDLRNTIYF
TRBV5-1,.,.,TRBJ2-3,TGCGCCAGCAGCTTGGGCGGCGCCACAGATACGCAGTATTTT,CASSLGGATDTQYF
TRBV4-1,TRBD1,.,TRBJ1-2,TGCGCCAGCAGCCCGCAACCGGGACAGGGCTATGGCTACACCTTC,CASSPQPGQGYGYTF
TRBV5-6,.,.,TRBJ1-3,TGTGCCAGCACCCGGACGGGAAACTCTGGAAACACCATATATTTT,CASTRTGNSGNTIYF
TRBV12-3/TRBV12-4,TRBD1,.,TRBJ1-2,TGTGCCAGCACAACGACAGGGAACTATGGCTACACCTTC,CASTTTGNYGYTF
TRBV27,TRBD1,.,TRBJ2-5,TGTGCCAGCAGCAACTCCCCCGGGACAGGGAGGGAGACCCAGTACTTC,CASSNSPGTGRETQYF
TRBV5-1,.,.,TRBJ2-4,TGCGCCAGCAGCTCGGAAGGAAACATTCAGTACTTC,CASSSEGNIQYF
TRBV7-9,.,.,TRBJ2-1,TGTGCCAGCAGCTTAGCTAGCGGAAAGCAGTTCTTC,CASSLASGKQFF
TRBV20-1,.,.,TRBJ2-7,TGCAGTGCTAGAGATCTGGGCATCTCCTACGAGCAGTACTTC,CSARDLGISYEQYF
TRBV6-5,TRBD1,.,TRBJ2-1,TGTGCCAGCAGTCCGACAGGGTCCAATGAGCAGTTCTTC,CASSPTGSNEQFF
TRBV5-4,.,once,TRBJ2-7,TGTGCCAGCAGCGTCAAGACTAGTTCCTACGAGCAGTACTTC,CASSVKTSSYEQYF
TRBV7-2,.,.,TRBJ2-2,TGTGCCAGCAGCTGGCGTAGCGCAGGGATCGGCGGGGAGCTGTTTTTT,CASSWRSAGIGGELFF
TRBV20-1,.,.,TRBJ1-2,TGCAGTGCCAATCCCAGGGGTGGTAACTATGGCTACACCTTC,CSANPRGGNYGYTF
TRBV7-9,TRBD2,.,TRBJ2-1,TGTGCCAGCGATGGTGGTAGCGGGAGGGATGAGCAGTTCTTC,CASDGGSGRDEQFF
TRBV28,TRBD1,.,TRBJ1-5,TGTGCCAGCAGTTCGGTATGGACAGGGGGAAATCAGCCCCAGCATTTT,CASSSVWTGGNQPQHF
TRBV9,TRBD1,.,TRBJ2-7,TGTGCCAGCAGCCCCCATCCATCTGGGACAGGGGAGAGCGAGCAGTACTTC,CASSPHPSGTGESEQYF
TRBV3-1,.,few,TRBJ2-1,TGTGCCAGCAGCCAAGGTAGCGGAGGGGGCTACAATGAGCAGTTCTTC,CASSQGSGGGYNEQFF
TRBV4-1,.,.,TRBJ2-7,TGCGCCAGCAGCCAAGATCTCCCTTACGAGCAGTACTTC,CASSQDLPYEQYF
TRBV7-3,TRBD2,.,TRBJ2-1,TGTGCCAGCAGCCTGAGAGGGACTAGTCACAATGAGCAGTTCTTC,CASSLRGTSHNEQFF
TRBV20-1,.,.,TRBJ2-3,TGCAGTGCTAGAGAACTAGGAGGGCACACAGATACGCAGTATTTT,CSARELGGHTDTQYF
TRBV7-3,TRBD1,once,TRBJ1-1,TGTGCCAGCAGCTTTGGGGGCAGGGGGCTCGCTGAAGCTTTCTTT,CASSFGGRGLAEAFF
TRBV27,.,.,TRBJ2-1,TGTGCCAGCAGTTTCTCAAGGGGCAATGAGCAGTTCTTC,CASSFSRGNEQFF
TRBV29-1,.,.,TRBJ1-1,TGCAGCGTTGAAAATACGGCACCCCCTGCTTTCTTT,CSVENTAPPAFF
TRBV28,.,.,TRBJ1-1,TGTGCCAGCAGATACTCGCGGGGGTTGGTCACTGAAGCTTTCTTT,CASRYSRGLVTEAFF
TRBV20-1,TRBD2,.,TRBJ2-1,TGCAGTCCTACTAGCGGGGGCCCCAATGAGCAGTTCTTC,CSPTSGGPNEQFF
TRBV12-3/TRBV12-4,.,.,TRBJ1-1,TGTGCCAGCAACTTGGGCCCGAACACTGAAGCTTTCTTT,CASNLGPNTEAFF
TRBV2,.,.,TRBJ2-3,TGTGCCAGCAGTCCTCAGGGAGATACGCAGTATTTT,CASSPQGDTQYF
TRBV5-4,.,few,TRBJ2-3,TGTGCCAGCAGCCCCACCCCCGCAGATACGCAGTATTTT,CASSPTPADTQYF
TRBV5-1,TRBD1,.,TRBJ2-5,TGCGCCAGCAGCGAAGGGACAGCCCAAGAGACCCAGTACTTC,CASSEGTAQETQYF
TRBV7-8,.,.,TRBJ2-1,TGTGCCAGCAGCCCGGAGAGGGTAATGAACAATGAGCAGTTCTTC,CASSPERVMNNEQFF
TRBV11-2,TRBD2,.,TRBJ2-1,TGTGCCAGCAGCTCCCCCCCGGGACTAGCGGACAATGAGCAGTTCTTC,CASSSPPGLADNEQFF
TRBV25-1,.,.,TRBJ1-5,TGTGCCAGCAGTGGCACTGGGGAGACGAATCAGCCCCAGCATTTT,CASSGTGETNQPQHF
TRBV9,.,.,TRBJ2-3,TGTGCCAGCAGCATTAGCGGAACTAGCACAGATACGCAGTATTTT,CASSISGTSTDTQYF
TRBV2,.,.,TRBJ1-1,TGTGCCAGCACCCCTATCAGGGGCGCTGAAGCTTTCTTT,CASTPIRGAEAFF
TRBV30,TRBD2,.,TRBJ2-5,TGTGCCTGGAGACTAGCGGGAGTTTCAGAGACCCAGTACTTC,CAWRLAGVSETQYF
TRBV6-2/TRBV6-3,TRBD1,.,TRBJ1-1,TGTGCCAGCATCGATCCAGGGGGTGTGGAAGCTTTCTTT,CASIDPGGVEAFF
TRBV19,.,.,TRBJ1-1,TGTGCCAGTAGCATAGTGAACACTGAAGCTTTCTTT,CASSIVNTEAFF
TRBV7-2,TRBD2,.,TRBJ2-7,TGTGCCAGCAGCACCCAGCCCGGGACTAGCGGGAGGGTGACCTACGAGCAGTACTTC,CASSTQPGTSGRVTYEQYF
TRBV2,.,.,TRBJ1-2,TGTGCCAGCAGTGATCAGAGTAACTATGGCTACACCTTC,CASSDQSNYGYTF
TRBV25-1,.,.,TRBJ2-7,TGTGCCAGCAGTGAATGGTTGGCAGGAGGGCACGAGCAGTACTTC,CASSEWLAGGHEQYF
TRBV12-3/TRBV12-4,.,once,TRBJ1-6,TGTGCCAGCTCCCTACTCTCCTATAATTCACCCCTCCACTTT,CASSLLSYNSPLHF
TRBV4-1,TRBD2,.,TRBJ2-7,TGCGCCAGCAGCCAAGGACTAGCGGGAGGAGAGTACTTC,CASSQGLAGGEYF
TRBV10-3,.,.,TRBJ2-1,TGTGCCATCAGTATCCGGGACAACTCCTACAATGAGCAGTTCTTC,CAISIRDNSYNEQFF
TRBV4-1,.,.,TRBJ2-5,TGCGCCAGCAGCCAAGTCGGGCAACGCCAAGAGACCCAGTACTTC,CASSQVGQRQETQYF
TRBV30,.,.,TRBJ2-1,TGTGCCTGGAGTGTGATTAGCGGTTACAATGAGCAGTTCTTC,CAWSVISGYNEQFF
TRBV29-1,.,.,TRBJ2-4,TGCAGCGTTGAACTCTCAGGTGTCAAAAACATTCAGTACTTC,CSVELSGVKNIQYF